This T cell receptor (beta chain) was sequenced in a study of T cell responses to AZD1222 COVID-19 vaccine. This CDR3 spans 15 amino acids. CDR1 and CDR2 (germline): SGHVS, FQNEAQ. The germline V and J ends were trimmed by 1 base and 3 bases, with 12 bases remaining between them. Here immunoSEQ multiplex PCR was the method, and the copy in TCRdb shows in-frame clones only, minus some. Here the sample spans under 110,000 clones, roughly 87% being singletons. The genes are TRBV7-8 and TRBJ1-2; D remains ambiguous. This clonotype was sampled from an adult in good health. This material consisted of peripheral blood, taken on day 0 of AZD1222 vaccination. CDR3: CASSLVPAAYYGYTF. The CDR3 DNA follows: TGTGCCAGCAGCTTAGTCCCGGCAGCCTACTATGGCTACACCTTC. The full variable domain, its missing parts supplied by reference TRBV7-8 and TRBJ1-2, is GAGVSQSPRYKVAKRGQDVALRCDPISGHVSLFWYQQALGQGPEFLTYFQNEAQLDKSGLPSDRFFAERPEGSVSTLKIQRTQQEDSAVYLCASSLVPAAYYGYTFGSGTRLTVV.